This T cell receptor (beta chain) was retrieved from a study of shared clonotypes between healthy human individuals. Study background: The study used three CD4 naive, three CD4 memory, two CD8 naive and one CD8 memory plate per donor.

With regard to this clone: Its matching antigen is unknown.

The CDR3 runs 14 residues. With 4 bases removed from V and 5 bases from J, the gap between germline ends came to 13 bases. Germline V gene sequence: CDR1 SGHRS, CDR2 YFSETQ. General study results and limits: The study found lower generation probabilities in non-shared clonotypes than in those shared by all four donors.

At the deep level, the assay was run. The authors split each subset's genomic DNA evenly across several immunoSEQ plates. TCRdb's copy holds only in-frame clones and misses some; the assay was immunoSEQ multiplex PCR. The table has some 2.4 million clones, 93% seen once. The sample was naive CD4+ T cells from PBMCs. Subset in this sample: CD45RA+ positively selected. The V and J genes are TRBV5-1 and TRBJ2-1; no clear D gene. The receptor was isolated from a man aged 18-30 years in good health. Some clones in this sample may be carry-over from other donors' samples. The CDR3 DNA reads TGCGCCAGCAGCGCTAGTGTGCCAAACAATGAGCAGTTCTTC. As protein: CASSASVPNNEQFF.